This entry lists 24 T cell receptor beta chains sequenced from one sample in a study of T cell responses to AZD1222 COVID-19 vaccine. Sequencing was performed with immunoSEQ multiplex PCR; in TCRdb, only in-frame clones are kept and a portion is missing. The data hold about 170,000 clones, with around 90% observed a single time. Source: peripheral blood, taken 28 days after the second dose of the MenACWY control vaccine. All receptors derive from an adult who received the MenACWY meningococcal vaccine as a control.

The chain couples TRBV5-4 to TRBJ1-2; a possible D gene is TRBD1 (5 bases). This CDR3 is 14 amino acids long. The ends were cut back, 4 bases at V and 2 bases at J, with 12 bases in the middle. CDR1 SGHNT and CDR2 YYREEE come from the germline V gene (reference sequence). CDR3: CASSPGGGNYGYTF. As DNA, the CDR3 is TGTGCCAGCAGCCCCGGTGGGGGAAACTATGGCTACACCTTC. Looking up the rest from reference TRBV5-4 and TRBJ1-2 gives the full variable domain: ETGVTQSPTHLIKTRGQQVTLRCSSQSGHNTVSWYQQALGQGPQFIFQYYREEENGRGNFPPRFSGLQFPNYSSELNVNALELDDSALYLCASSPGGGNYGYTFGSGTRLTVV.

This clone was detected a few times. The chain is built from TRBV27 and TRBJ1-5; no reliable D call. CDR1 and CDR2 from the germline V gene are MNHEY and SMNVEV (reference sequence). V was pared by 3 bases and J by 0 bases, with 21 bases between. The length of the CDR3 is 19 residues. CDR3 DNA sequence: TGTGCCAGCAGTTTTATTCCTATTCGCGAAGGGTATAGCAATCAGCCCCAGCATTTT. Translated: CASSFIPIREGYSNQPQHF.

The chain has TRBV29-1 and TRBJ1-1; tentatively, D is TRBD1 (5 bases). This CDR3 is 12 amino acids long. Germline V gives CDR1 SQVTM, CDR2 ANQGSEA. Trimming took 7 bases from V and 7 from J, leaving 16 bases between them. DNA for the CDR3: TGCAGCGCCGGCCGAACGGACAATGAAGCTTTCTTT. Translation: CSAGRTDNEAFF.

V gene TRBV10-1 combines with J gene TRBJ2-7, with 11 bases matching TRBD2. Germline CDR1 WNHNN, CDR2 SYGVQD (reference sequence). The CDR3 is made up of 13 amino acids. V shed 5 bases, J shed 4 bases, and the junction held 1 base outside the gene matches. CDR3 region: CASSPSGRYEQYF. As DNA, the CDR3 is TGCGCCAGCAGTCCTAGCGGGAGGTACGAGCAGTACTTC.

The chain couples TRBV5-4 to TRBJ1-2; 8 positions agree with TRBD1. V shed 4 bases, J shed 1 base, and the junction held 6 bases outside the gene matches. This CDR3 comprises 15 residues. The germline V gene has CDR1 SGHNT and CDR2 YYREEE (reference sequence). In nucleotides, the CDR3 is TGTGCCAGCAGCCCGCGGACAGGGAGTAACTATGGCTACACCTTC. Protein product: CASSPRTGSNYGYTF.

The chain joins TRBV19 to TRBJ2-2; TRBD1 is a possible D gene (5 bases). V lost 7 bases to trimming and J lost 1 base, with 7 bases between them. Per the germline V gene, CDR1 is LNHDA and CDR2 is SQIVND (reference sequence). There are 13 residues in the CDR3. The CDR3 DNA is TGTGCCAGTAAGGGGCAGAACACCGGGGAGCTGTTTTTT. Protein product: CASKGQNTGELFF. The whole variable domain, remainder taken from reference TRBV19 and TRBJ2-2, is DGGITQSPKYLFRKEGQNVTLSCEQNLNHDAMYWYRQDPGQGLRLIYYSQIVNDFQKGDIAEGYSVSREKKESFPLTVTSAQKNPTAFYLCASKGQNTGELFFGEGSRLTVL.

This rearrangement joins TRBV18 to TRBJ1-1; a possible D gene is TRBD1 (6 bases). Germline CDR1 and CDR2: KGHSH and LQKENI. This CDR3 contains 14 residues. V dropped 3 bases and J dropped 4 bases, with 12 bases sitting between them. This CDR3 is CASSPGGRRTEAFF. The DNA of the CDR3 is TGTGCCAGCTCACCCGGGGGGCGTCGCACTGAAGCTTTCTTT.

V gene TRBV15 combines with J gene TRBJ2-7; the match to TRBD1 covers 8 bases. This CDR3 spans 16 amino acids. Germline V lookup: CDR1 LNHNV, CDR2 YYDKDF (reference sequence). Unmatched junction bases numbered 7, after V lost 1 base and J lost 2 bases. The chain's CDR3 is CATSRVPQGVTYEQYF. In nucleotides, the CDR3 is TGTGCCACCAGCAGAGTTCCACAGGGGGTAACCTACGAGCAGTACTTC.

The V gene is TRBV29-1, the J gene TRBJ2-7; D tentatively fits TRBD1 or TRBD2 (5 bases each). Trimming took off 6 bases at V and 0 bases at J, with 12 bases between the two ends. CDR3 size: 13 residues. Germline V CDR1 and CDR2: SQVTM, ANQGSEA. CDR3 protein: CSVGTASSYEQYF. The CDR3 DNA reads TGCAGCGTCGGGACCGCGAGCTCCTACGAGCAGTACTTC.

V is TRBV4-2 and J is TRBJ2-7; TRBD2 might be the D (6 bases). The CDR3 consists of 16 residues. V gave up 4 bases and J gave up 0 bases, with 16 bases separating them. Per the germline V gene, CDR1 is LGHNA and CDR2 is YNFKEQ. CDR3 bases: TGTGCCAGCAGCCCTGATAGTGACGGGAGCTCCTACGAGCAGTACTTC. Amino acid sequence: CASSPDSDGSSYEQYF.

This sequence joins TRBV29-1 and TRBJ2-3; D unresolved. V dropped 3 bases and J dropped 2 bases, with 21 bases sitting between them. This CDR3 has 17 residues. Germline V gives CDR1 SQVTM, CDR2 ANQGSEA. CDR3 loop: CSVDPRRKASATDTQYF. CDR3 DNA sequence: TGCAGCGTTGACCCTCGACGAAAAGCTTCTGCCACAGATACGCAGTATTTT.

The rearrangement joins TRBV7-9 to TRBJ1-3, with D tentatively TRBD1 (5 bases). The V end was cut by 8 bases, the J end by 1 base, with 24 bases between. The CDR3 extends over 18 amino acids. Germline lookup yields CDR1 SEHNR and CDR2 FQNEAQ (reference sequence). The CDR3 DNA reads TGTGCCAGCCTGAGCGGGGGGACTTTCGTGTCTTCTGGAAACACCATATATTTT. Translating gives CASLSGGTFVSSGNTIYF.

In this sample, this clone turned up once. The chain carries TRBV19 and TRBJ2-3, with 10 nucleotides matching TRBD2. J lost 7 bases, V lost 7 bases, and 8 bases had no gene match. From germline, CDR1 is LNHDA and CDR2 SQIVND (reference sequence). There are 14 residues in the CDR3. This chain's CDR3 is CASTTTSGSYTQYF. CDR3 in DNA: TGTGCCAGTACTACGACTAGCGGGTCATATACGCAGTATTTT.

V gene TRBV6-1 combines with J gene TRBJ1-6; D might be TRBD1 (5 bases). The CDR3 contains 18 residues. The V end was cut by 2 bases, the J end by 1 base, with 15 bases between. Germline-derived CDR1 and CDR2 are MNHNS and SASEGT. The CDR3 coding sequence is TGTGCCAGCAGTGAATTACCTCCTAGGGGATCCTATAATTCACCCCTCCACTTT. Translating it yields CASSELPPRGSYNSPLHF.

The genes are TRBV19 and TRBJ1-2; D unresolved. The ends were cut back, 6 bases at V and 6 bases at J, with 5 bases in the middle. The V gene's germline CDR1 is LNHDA and CDR2 SQIVND (reference sequence). The CDR3 length is 10 residues. The CDR3 sequence: CASRGDGYTF. DNA of the CDR3: TGTGCCAGTAGGGGTGATGGCTACACCTTC.

The gene calls are TRBV6-2 or TRBV6-3 and TRBJ2-7; D may be TRBD1 or TRBD2 (5 bases each). The V gene's germline CDR1 is MNHEY and CDR2 SVGEGT. V shed 6 bases and J shed 7 bases, with 16 bases lying between them. The CDR3 is 13 amino acids. CDR3 coding DNA: TGTGCCAGCAGCTGGACCCGAGGGGTTGAGCAGTACTTC. Translating gives CASSWTRGVEQYF.

The J gene is TRBJ1-3, the V gene TRBV7-9; D is unresolved. This CDR3 is built from 18 residues. Germline values: CDR1 SEHNR, CDR2 FQNEAQ (reference sequence). The V gene lost 0 bases and the J gene lost 0 bases, with 15 bases spanning the gap. In DNA, the CDR3 is TGTGCCAGCAGCTTAGCGCTCTTGTCAGGCAACTCTGGAAACACCATATATTTT. Residues: CASSLALLSGNSGNTIYF.

V usage is TRBV10-1 and J usage is TRBJ2-7; 7 bases are a match to TRBD2. With 3 bases clipped from V and 11 bases from J, the junction kept 7 bases outside the gene matches. Germline assignment: CDR1 WNHNN and CDR2 SYGVQD (reference sequence). The CDR3 extends over 12 amino acids. Here the CDR3 reads CASSESSGKEYF. CDR3 in DNA: TGCGCCAGCAGTGAATCGAGCGGGAAGGAGTACTTC.

The chain employs TRBV7-9 and TRBJ1-1; a weak D match, TRBD1 (5 bases). Trimming shortened V by 2 bases and J by 2 bases, and 18 bases separated the two germline ends. Germline lookup yields CDR1 SEHNR and CDR2 FQNEAQ (reference sequence). There are 17 residues in the CDR3. CDR3: CASSLPPTGRSNTEAFF. The CDR3 nucleotides read TGTGCCAGCAGCTTACCTCCCACAGGACGGTCTAACACTGAAGCTTTCTTT.

The chain uses TRBV12-5 and TRBJ2-5; unclear D gene. Germline V gene data show CDR1 as LGHNT and CDR2 as FRNRAP. This CDR3 is built from 13 residues. The germline V and J ends were trimmed by 0 bases and 11 bases, with 13 bases remaining between them. The CDR3 here is CASGLVTETTQYF. CDR3 coding DNA: TGTGCTAGTGGTTTGGTAACAGAGACCACACAGTACTTC.

This chain links TRBV9 with TRBJ1-1; tentative D call: TRBD1 (6 bases). The V and J ends lost 3 bases and 0 bases respectively, with 9 bases between them. Germline V lookup: CDR1 SGDLS, CDR2 YYNGEE. The CDR3 is made up of 14 amino acids. The CDR3: CASSEGHMNTEAFF. The CDR3 DNA reads TGTGCCAGCAGCGAGGGACACATGAACACTGAAGCTTTCTTT.

V usage is TRBV19 and J usage is TRBJ1-2, with 11 bases identical to TRBD1. The V and J ends lost 1 base and 3 bases, in that order; junction bases with no gene match: 1. CDR1 and CDR2 (germline): LNHDA, SQIVND (reference sequence). This CDR3 contains 15 residues. The chain's CDR3 is CASSIVGQGDYGYTF. The CDR3 region has the DNA TGTGCCAGTAGTATAGTGGGACAGGGGGACTATGGCTACACCTTC.

The J gene is TRBJ2-1, the V gene TRBV7-2; 10 bases map to TRBD2. Trimming removed 7 bases from V and 7 bases from J; junction bases left unmatched: 10. This CDR3 region has 15 residues. Germline V gene data show CDR1 as SGHTA and CDR2 as FQGNSA. The CDR3 reads CASNSQASGSNEQFF. Written as DNA, the CDR3 is TGTGCCAGCAACTCCCAGGCTAGCGGGAGTAATGAGCAGTTCTTC.

The chain carries TRBV28 and TRBJ1-2; TRBD1 aligns across 10 bases. V trimming: 5 bases; J trimming: 8 bases; junction bases outside the gene matches: 11. This CDR3 spans 15 amino acids. Germline lookup yields CDR1 MDHEN and CDR2 SYDVKM. Here the CDR3 DNA reads TGTGCCAGCAGTCCACCCGGGACAGGGGTCGTAGGCTACACCTTC. Protein: CASSPPGTGVVGYTF.